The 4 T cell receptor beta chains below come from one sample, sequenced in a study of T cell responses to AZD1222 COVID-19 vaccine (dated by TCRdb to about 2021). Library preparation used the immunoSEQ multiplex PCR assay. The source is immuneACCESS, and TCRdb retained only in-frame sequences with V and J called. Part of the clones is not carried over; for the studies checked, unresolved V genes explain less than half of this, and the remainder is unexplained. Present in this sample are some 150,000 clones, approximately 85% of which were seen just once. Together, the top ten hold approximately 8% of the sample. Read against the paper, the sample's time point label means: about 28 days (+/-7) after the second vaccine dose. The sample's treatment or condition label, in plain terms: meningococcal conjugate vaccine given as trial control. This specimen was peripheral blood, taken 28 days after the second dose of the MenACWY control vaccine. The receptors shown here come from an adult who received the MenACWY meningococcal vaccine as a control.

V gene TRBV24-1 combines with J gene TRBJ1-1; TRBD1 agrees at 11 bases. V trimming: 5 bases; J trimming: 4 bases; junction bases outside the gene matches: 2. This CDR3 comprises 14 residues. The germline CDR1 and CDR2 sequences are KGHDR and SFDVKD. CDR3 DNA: TGTGCCACCAGTGGGGGGACAGGGGGCACTGAAGCTTTCTTT. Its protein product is CATSGGTGGTEAFF.

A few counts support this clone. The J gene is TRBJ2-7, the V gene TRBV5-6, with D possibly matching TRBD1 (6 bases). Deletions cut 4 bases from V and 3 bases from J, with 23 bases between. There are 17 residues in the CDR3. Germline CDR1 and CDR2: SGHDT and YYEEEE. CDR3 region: CASSPKRGNPGHYEQYF. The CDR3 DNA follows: TGTGCCAGCAGCCCCAAAAGGGGGAACCCCGGTCACTACGAGCAGTACTTC.

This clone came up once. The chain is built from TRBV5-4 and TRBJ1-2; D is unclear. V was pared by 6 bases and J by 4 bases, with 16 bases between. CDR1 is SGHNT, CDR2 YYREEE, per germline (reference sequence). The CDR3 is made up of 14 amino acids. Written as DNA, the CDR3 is TGTGCCAGCACTCCCCTGGGGAGCGGCTATGGCTACACCTTC. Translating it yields CASTPLGSGYGYTF.

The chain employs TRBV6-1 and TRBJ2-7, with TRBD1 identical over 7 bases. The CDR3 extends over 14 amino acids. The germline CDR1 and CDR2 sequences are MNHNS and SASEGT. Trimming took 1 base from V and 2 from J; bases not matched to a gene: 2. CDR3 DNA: TGTGCCAGCAGTGAAGGGACAGGTACCTACGAGCAGTACTTC. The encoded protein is CASSEGTGTYEQYF.